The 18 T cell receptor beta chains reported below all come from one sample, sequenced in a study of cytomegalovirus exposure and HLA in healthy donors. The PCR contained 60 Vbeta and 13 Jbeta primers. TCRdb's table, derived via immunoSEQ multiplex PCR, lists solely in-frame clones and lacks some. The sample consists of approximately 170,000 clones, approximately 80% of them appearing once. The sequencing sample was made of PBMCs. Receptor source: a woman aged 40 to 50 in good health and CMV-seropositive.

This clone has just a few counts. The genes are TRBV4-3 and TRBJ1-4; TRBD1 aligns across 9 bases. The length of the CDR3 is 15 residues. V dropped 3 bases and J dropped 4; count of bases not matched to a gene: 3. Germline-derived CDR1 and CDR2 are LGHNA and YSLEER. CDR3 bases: TGCGCCAGCAGCCAGAACAGGGGGCATAATGAAAAACTGTTTTTT. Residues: CASSQNRGHNEKLFF.

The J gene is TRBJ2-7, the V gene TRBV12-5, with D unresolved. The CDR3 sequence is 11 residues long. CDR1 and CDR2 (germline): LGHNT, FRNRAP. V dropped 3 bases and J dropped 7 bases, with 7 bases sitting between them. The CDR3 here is CASGLGREQYF. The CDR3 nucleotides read TGTGCTAGTGGTTTAGGCAGGGAGCAGTACTTC.

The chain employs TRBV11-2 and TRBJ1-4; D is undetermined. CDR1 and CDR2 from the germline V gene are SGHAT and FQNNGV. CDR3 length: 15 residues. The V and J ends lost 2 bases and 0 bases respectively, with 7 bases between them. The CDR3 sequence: CASSLLPSTNEKLFF. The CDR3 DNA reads TGTGCCAGCAGCTTACTCCCCTCAACTAATGAAAAACTGTTTTTT.

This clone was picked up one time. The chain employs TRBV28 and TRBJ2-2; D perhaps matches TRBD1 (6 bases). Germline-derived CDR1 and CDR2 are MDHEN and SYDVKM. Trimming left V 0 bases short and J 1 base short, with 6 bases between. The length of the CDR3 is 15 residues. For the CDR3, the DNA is TGTGCCAGCAGTTTATGGGACAGGAACACCGGGGAGCTGTTTTTT. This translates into CASSLWDRNTGELFF.

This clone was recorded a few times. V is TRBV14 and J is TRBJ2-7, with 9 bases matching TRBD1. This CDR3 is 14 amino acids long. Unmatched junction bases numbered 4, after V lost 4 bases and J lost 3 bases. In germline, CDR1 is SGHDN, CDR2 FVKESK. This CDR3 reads CASSRQGVNYEQYF. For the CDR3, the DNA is TGTGCCAGCAGCCGACAGGGGGTAAACTACGAGCAGTACTTC.

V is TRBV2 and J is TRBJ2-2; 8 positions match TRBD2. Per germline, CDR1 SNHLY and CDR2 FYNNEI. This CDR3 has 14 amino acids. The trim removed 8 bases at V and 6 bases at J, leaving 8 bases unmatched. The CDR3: CASGSGSGSGELFF. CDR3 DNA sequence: TGTGCCAGCGGGAGCGGGAGTGGATCCGGGGAGCTGTTTTTT.

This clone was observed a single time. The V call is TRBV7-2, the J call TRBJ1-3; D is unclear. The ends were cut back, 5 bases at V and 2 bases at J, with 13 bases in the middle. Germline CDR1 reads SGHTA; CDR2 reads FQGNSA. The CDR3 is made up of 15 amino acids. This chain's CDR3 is CASSQLWEAGNTIYF. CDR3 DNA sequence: TGTGCCAGCAGCCAATTATGGGAGGCTGGAAACACCATATATTTT.

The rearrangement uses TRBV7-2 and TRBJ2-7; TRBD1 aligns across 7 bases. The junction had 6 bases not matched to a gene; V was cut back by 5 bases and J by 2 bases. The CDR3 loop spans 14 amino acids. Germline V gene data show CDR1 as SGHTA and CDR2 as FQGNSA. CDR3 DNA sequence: TGTGCCAGCAGCGGGTGGACAGGCCCCTACGAGCAGTACTTC. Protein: CASSGWTGPYEQYF.

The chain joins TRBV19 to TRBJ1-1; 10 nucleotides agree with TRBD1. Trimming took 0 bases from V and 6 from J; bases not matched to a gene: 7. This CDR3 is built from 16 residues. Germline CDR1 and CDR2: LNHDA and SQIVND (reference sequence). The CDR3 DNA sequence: TGTGCCAGTAGTATAGAAGGGGGGACAGGGGTCCCTGAAGCTTTCTTT. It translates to CASSIEGGTGVPEAFF.

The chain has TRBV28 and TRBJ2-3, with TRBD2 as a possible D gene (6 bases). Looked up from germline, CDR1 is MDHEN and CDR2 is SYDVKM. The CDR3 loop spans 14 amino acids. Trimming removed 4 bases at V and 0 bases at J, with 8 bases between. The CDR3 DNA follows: TGTGCCAGCAGTTCAGGGACTAGCACAGATACGCAGTATTTT. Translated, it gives CASSSGTSTDTQYF.

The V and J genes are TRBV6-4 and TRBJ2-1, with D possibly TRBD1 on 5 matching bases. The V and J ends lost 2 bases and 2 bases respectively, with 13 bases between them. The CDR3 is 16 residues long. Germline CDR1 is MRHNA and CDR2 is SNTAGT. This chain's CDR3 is CASSDPTARTYNEQFF. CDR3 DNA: TGTGCCAGCAGTGACCCGACAGCGAGGACCTACAATGAGCAGTTCTTC.

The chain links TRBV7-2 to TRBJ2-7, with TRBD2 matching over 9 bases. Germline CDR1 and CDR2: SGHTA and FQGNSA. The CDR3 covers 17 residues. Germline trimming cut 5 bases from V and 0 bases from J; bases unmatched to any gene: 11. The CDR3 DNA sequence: TGTGCCAGCAGCCAAAGCGGGGGGCCCATCAGCTCCTACGAGCAGTACTTC. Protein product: CASSQSGGPISSYEQYF.

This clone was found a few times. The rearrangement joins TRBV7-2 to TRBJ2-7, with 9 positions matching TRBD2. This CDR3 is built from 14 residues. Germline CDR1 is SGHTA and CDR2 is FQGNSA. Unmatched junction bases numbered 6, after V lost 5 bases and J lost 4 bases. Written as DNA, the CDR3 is TGTGCCAGCAGCGTTAGCGGGAGCCAGTACGAGCAGTACTTC. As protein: CASSVSGSQYEQYF.

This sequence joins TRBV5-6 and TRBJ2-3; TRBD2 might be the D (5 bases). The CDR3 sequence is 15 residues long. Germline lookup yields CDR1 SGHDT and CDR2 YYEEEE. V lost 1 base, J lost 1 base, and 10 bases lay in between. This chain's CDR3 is CASSLYGVRTDTQYF. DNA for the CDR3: TGTGCCAGCAGCTTGTACGGGGTGCGCACAGATACGCAGTATTTT.

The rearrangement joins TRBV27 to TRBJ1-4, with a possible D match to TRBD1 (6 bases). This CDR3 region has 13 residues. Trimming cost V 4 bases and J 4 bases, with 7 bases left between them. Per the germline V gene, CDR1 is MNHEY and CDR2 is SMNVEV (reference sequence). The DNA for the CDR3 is TGTGCCAGCAGTTCCAGGGGTAATGAAAAACTGTTTTTT. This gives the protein CASSSRGNEKLFF.

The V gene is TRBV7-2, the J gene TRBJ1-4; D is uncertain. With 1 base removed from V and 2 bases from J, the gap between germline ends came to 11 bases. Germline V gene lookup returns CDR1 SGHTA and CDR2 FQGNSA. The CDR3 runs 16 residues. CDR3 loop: CASSLEATNTNEKLFF. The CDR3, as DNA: TGTGCCAGCAGCTTAGAGGCGACAAATACTAATGAAAAACTGTTTTTT.

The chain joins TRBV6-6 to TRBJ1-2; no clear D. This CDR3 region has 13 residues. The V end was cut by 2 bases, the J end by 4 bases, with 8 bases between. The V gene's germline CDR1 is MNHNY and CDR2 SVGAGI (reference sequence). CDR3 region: CASSYGDRYGYTF. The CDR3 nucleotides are TGTGCCAGCAGTTACGGAGACCGCTATGGCTACACCTTC.

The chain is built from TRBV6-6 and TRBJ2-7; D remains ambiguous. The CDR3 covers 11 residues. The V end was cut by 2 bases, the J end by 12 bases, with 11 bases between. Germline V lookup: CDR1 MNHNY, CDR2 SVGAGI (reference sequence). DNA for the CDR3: TGTGCCAGCAGTTACGCGGCACTTCGGTACTTC. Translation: CASSYAALRYF.